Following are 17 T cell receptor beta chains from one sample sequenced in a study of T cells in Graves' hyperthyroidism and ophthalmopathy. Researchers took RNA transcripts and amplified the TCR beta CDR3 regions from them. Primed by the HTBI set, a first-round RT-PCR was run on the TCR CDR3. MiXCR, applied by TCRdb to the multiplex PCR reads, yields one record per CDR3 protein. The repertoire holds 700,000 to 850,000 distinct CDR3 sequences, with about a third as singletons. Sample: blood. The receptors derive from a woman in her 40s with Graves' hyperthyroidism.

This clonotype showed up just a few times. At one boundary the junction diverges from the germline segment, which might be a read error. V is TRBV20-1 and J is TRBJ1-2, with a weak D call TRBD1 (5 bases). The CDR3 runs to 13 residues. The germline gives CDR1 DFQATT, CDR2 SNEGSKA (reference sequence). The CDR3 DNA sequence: TGCAGTGCTAGTGAACCGGGGGTGGATGGCTGCACCTTC. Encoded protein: CSASEPGVDGCTF.

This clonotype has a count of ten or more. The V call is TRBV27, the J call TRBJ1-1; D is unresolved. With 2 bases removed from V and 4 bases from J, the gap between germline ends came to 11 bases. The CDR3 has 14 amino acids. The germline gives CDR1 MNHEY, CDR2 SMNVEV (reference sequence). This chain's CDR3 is CASSLVRVGTEAFF. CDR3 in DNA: TGTGCCAGCAGTTTAGTCCGTGTGGGCACTGAAGCTTTCTTT.

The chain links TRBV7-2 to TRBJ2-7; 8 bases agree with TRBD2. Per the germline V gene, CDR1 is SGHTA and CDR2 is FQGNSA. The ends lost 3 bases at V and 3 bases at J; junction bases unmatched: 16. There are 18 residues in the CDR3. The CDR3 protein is CASSFRGLGAGGDYEQYF. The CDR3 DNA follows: TGTGCCAGCAGCTTTCGAGGGCTGGGGGCGGGAGGAGACTACGAGCAGTACTTC.

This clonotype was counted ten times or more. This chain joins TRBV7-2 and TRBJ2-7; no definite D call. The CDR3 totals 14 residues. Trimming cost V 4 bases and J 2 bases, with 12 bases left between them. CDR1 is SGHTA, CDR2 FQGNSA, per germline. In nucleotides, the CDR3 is TGTGCCAGCAGCTCCCGGGCCCGTGCCTACGAGCAGTACTTC. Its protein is CASSSRARAYEQYF.

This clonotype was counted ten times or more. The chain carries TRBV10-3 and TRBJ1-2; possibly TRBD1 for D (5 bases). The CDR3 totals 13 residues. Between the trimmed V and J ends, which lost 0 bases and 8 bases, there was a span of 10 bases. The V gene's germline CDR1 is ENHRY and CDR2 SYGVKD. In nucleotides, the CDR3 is TGTGCCATCAGTGAGTCCGTCGGGGGAGGCTACACCTTC. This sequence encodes CAISESVGGGYTF.

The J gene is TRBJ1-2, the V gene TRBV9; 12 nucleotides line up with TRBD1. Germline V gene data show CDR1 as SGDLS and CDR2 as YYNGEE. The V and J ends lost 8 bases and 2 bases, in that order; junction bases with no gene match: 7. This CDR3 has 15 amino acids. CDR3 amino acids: CASNAGTGGNYGYTF. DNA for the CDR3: TGTGCCAGTAACGCAGGGACAGGGGGCAACTATGGCTACACCTTC.

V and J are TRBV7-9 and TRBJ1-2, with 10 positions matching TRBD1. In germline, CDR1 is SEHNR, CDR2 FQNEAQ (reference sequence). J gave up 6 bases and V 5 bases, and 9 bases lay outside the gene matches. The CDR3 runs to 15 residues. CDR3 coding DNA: TGTGCCAGCAGCAAATCCCGACAGGGGGCCGATGGCTACACCTTC. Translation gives CASSKSRQGADGYTF.

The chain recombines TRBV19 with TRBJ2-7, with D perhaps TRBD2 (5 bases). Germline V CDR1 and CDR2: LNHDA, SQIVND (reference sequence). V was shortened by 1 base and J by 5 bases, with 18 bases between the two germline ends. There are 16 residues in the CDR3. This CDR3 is CASSIVPEGPGHEQYF. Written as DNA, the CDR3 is TGTGCCAGTAGTATAGTCCCTGAGGGTCCTGGTCACGAGCAGTACTTC.

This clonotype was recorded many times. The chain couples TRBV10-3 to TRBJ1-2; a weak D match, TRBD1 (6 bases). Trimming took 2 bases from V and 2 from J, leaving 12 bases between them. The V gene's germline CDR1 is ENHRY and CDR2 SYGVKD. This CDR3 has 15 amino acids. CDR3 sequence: CAISEAQGKNYGYTF. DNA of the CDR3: TGTGCCATCAGTGAGGCACAGGGAAAAAACTATGGCTACACCTTC.

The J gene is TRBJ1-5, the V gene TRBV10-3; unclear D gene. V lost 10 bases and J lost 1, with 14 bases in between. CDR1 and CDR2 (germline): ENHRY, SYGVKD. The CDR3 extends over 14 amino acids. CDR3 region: CATIPSGSNQPQHF. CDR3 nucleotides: TGTGCCACTATACCGTCTGGGAGCAATCAGCCCCAGCATTTT.

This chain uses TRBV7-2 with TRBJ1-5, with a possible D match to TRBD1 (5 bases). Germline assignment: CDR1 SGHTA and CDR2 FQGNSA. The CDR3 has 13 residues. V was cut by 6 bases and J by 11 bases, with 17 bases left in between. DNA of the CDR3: TGTGCCAGCAGAGGCGGGGGGGTGGAGACCCAGCATTTT. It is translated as CASRGGGVETQHF.

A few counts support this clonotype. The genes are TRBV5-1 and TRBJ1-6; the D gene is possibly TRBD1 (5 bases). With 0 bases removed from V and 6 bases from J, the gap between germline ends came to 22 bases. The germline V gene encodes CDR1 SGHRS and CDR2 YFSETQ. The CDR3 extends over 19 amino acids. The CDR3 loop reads CASSLEGFKGLGGNSPLHF. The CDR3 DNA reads TGCGCCAGCAGCTTGGAAGGCTTTAAGGGGTTGGGCGGTAATTCACCCCTCCACTTT.

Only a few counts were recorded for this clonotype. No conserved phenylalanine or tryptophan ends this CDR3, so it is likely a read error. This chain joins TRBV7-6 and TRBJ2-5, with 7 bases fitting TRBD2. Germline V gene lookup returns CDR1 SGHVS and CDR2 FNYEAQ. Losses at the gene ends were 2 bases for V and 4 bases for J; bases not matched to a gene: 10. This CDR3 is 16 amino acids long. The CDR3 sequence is CASSLSAREFPETQYL. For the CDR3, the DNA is TGTGCCAGCAGCTTATCCGCGCGGGAGTTCCCAGAGACCCAGTACCTC.

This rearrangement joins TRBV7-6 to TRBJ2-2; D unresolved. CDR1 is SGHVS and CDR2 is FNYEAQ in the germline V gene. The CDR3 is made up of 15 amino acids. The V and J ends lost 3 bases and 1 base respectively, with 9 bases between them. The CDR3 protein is CASSFGWQNTGELFF. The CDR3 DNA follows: TGTGCCAGCAGCTTTGGCTGGCAGAACACCGGGGAGCTGTTTTTT.

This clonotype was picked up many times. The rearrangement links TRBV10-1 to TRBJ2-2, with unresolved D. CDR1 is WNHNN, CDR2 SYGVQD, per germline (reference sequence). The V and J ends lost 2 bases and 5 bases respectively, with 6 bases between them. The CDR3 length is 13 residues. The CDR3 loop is CASSEAATGELFF. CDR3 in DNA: TGCGCCAGCAGTGAGGCGGCGACCGGGGAGCTGTTTTTT.

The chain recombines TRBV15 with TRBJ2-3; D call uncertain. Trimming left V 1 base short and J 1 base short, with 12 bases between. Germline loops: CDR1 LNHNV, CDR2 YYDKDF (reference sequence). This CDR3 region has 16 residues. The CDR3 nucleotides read TGTGCCACCAGCAGAGGGTGGGGTGCTGGCACAGATACGCAGTATTTT. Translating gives CATSRGWGAGTDTQYF.

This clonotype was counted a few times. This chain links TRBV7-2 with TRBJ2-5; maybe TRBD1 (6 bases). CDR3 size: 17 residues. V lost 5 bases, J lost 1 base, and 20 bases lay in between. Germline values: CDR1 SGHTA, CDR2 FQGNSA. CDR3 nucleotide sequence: TGTGCCAGCAGCCCACTATCACGTTGGGGGCCCCAAGAGACCCAGTACTTC. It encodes CASSPLSRWGPQETQYF.